The present TCR beta chain was sequenced within a study of blood T cell repertoires in COVID-19. Study overall: Both acute and convalescent COVID-19 samples were obtained from the United States, Italy and Spain.

The CDR3 extends over 13 amino acids. V was clipped by 10 bases and J by 1 base; unmatched bases: 3. Germline CDR1 reads MNHEY; CDR2 reads SVGAGI. Profiling relied on immunoSEQ multiplex PCR, and the TCRdb table lists in-frame clones only, not all of them. Of 250,000 or so clones detected, around 90% appear once; the ten largest clones hold roughly 0.8%. This chain links TRBV6-5 with TRBJ2-7, with 11 nucleotides matching TRBD1. The source of this sequence is a woman aged 25 to 39 with acute or convalescent COVID-19. What was sequenced was peripheral blood. The CDR3 coding sequence is TGTGCCACCGGACAGGGGGCGTCCTACGAGCAGTACTTC. Protein: CATGQGASYEQYF.